The sequence of this T cell receptor beta chain was determined in a study of cytomegalovirus exposure and HLA in healthy donors. Study-wide findings and caveats: The productive fraction for most TCR beta V segments was about 87% or about 30% in an earlier analysis.

On this clone: Its target is unknown.

Losses at the gene ends were 0 bases for V and 9 bases for J; bases not matched to a gene: 14. This CDR3 has 17 amino acids. Germline V lookup: CDR1 SGDLS, CDR2 YYNGEE. A multiplex PCR was run with 60 Vbeta primers and 13 Jbeta primers. Method: immunoSEQ multiplex PCR; TCRdb's copy keeps in-frame clones and lacks some. Seen here are some 96,000 clones, about 75% observed once, and the top ten hold approximately 6.4%. The material sequenced was PBMCs. The sequence was obtained from a man between 40 and 49 years old in good health and CMV-seropositive. This chain joins TRBV9 and TRBJ1-2; 10 nucleotides match TRBD1. CDR3 DNA sequence: TGTGCCAGCAGCGTAGAGGGACAGGGGCGGAATATGAGGAGCTACACCTTC. This codes for CASSVEGQGRNMRSYTF.